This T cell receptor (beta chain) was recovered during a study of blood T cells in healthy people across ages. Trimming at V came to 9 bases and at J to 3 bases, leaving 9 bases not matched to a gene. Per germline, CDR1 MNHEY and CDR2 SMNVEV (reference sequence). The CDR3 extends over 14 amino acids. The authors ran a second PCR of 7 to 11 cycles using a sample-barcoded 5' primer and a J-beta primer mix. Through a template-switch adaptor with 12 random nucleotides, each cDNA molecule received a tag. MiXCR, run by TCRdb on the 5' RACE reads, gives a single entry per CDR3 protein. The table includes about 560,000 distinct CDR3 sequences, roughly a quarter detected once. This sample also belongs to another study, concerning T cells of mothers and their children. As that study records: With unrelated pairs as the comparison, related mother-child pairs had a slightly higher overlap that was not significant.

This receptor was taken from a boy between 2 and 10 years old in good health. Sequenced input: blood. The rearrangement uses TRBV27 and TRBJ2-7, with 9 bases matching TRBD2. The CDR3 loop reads CASGLTSGLYEQYF. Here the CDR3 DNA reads TGTGCCAGTGGATTGACTAGCGGACTCTACGAGCAGTACTTC.